These T cell receptor beta chains were read from a single sample in a study of cytomegalovirus exposure and HLA in healthy donors. Produced via immunoSEQ multiplex PCR; TCRdb's table is partial and in-frame only. The sample holds tens of thousands of clones, 96% seen once. Specimen: PBMCs. The origin of the receptors is a woman younger than 30 in good health and CMV-seropositive. The CDR3 runs from the conserved cysteine through the conserved F or W. Each record gives: clone size, J gene, D gene, V gene, CDR3 DNA, CDR3 protein. A D gene is named only where the DNA matches it firmly. Part of the rows lack a size; the others show once, few, many or a class for expanded clones.

clone_size: NA; j_call: TRBJ1-1; d_call: TRBD1; v_call: TRBV10-3; cdr3_nt: TGTGCCATCAGTGCTGGGGTGGGGACAGTGAACACTGAAGCTTTCTTT; cdr3_aa: CAISAGVGTVNTEAFF
clone_size: NA; j_call: TRBJ2-1; d_call: TRBD2; v_call: TRBV7-3; cdr3_nt: TGTGCCAGCAGCTACGGGACTAGCGGCTACAATGAGCAGTTCTTC; cdr3_aa: CASSYGTSGYNEQFF
clone_size: NA; j_call: TRBJ1-2; d_call: NA; v_call: TRBV5-1; cdr3_nt: TGCGCCAGCAGCCCCCCCCAGCCCGCGGATGGCTACACCTTC; cdr3_aa: CASSPPQPADGYTF
clone_size: NA; j_call: TRBJ1-4; d_call: NA; v_call: TRBV7-9; cdr3_nt: TGTGCCAGCAGCCGGAGGGTGGATGAAAAACTGTTTTTT; cdr3_aa: CASSRRVDEKLFF
clone_size: NA; j_call: TRBJ2-1; d_call: TRBD2; v_call: TRBV7-2; cdr3_nt: TGTGCCAGCAGCCCCATAAGGACTAGCGGGTCTTACAATGAGCAGTTCTTC; cdr3_aa: CASSPIRTSGSYNEQFF
clone_size: NA; j_call: TRBJ2-1; d_call: TRBD1; v_call: TRBV5-1; cdr3_nt: TGCGCCAGCAGCTTGGGACAGGGAGAAGTGGACAATGAGCAGTTCTTC; cdr3_aa: CASSLGQGEVDNEQFF
clone_size: NA; j_call: TRBJ2-5; d_call: NA; v_call: TRBV9; cdr3_nt: TGTGCCAGCAGCGTAGGGACTAACCAAGAGACCCAGTACTTC; cdr3_aa: CASSVGTNQETQYF
clone_size: NA; j_call: TRBJ2-1; d_call: TRBD1; v_call: TRBV11-2; cdr3_nt: TGTGCCAGCAGCCCACAGGGGGCCTCCTACAATGAGCAGTTCTTC; cdr3_aa: CASSPQGASYNEQFF
clone_size: once; j_call: TRBJ2-7; d_call: NA; v_call: TRBV15; cdr3_nt: TGTGCCACCAGCAGTCCTACCTACGAGCAGTACTTC; cdr3_aa: CATSSPTYEQYF
clone_size: NA; j_call: TRBJ2-3; d_call: TRBD1; v_call: TRBV27; cdr3_nt: TGTGCCAGCAGCCTGACAGGGAGTGCAGATACGCAGTATTTT; cdr3_aa: CASSLTGSADTQYF
clone_size: NA; j_call: TRBJ2-3; d_call: TRBD2; v_call: TRBV28; cdr3_nt: TGTGCCAGCAGTTTTTCGGGACTAGCAACCACGCAGTATTTT; cdr3_aa: CASSFSGLATTQYF
clone_size: NA; j_call: TRBJ1-5; d_call: NA; v_call: TRBV15; cdr3_nt: TGTGCCACCAGCAGAGATTGGGGGGGCCGAAATCAGCCCCAGCATTTT; cdr3_aa: CATSRDWGGRNQPQHF
clone_size: NA; j_call: TRBJ1-2; d_call: TRBD1; v_call: TRBV5-8; cdr3_nt: TGTGCCAGCAGCCCCTGGACAGGGAAGGACTATGGCTACACCTTC; cdr3_aa: CASSPWTGKDYGYTF
clone_size: NA; j_call: TRBJ1-4; d_call: TRBD1; v_call: TRBV2; cdr3_nt: TGTGCCAGCAGTGTGGACCGACAGGGTCCTAGCGAAAAACTGTTTTTT; cdr3_aa: CASSVDRQGPSEKLFF
clone_size: NA; j_call: TRBJ2-1; d_call: TRBD1; v_call: TRBV28; cdr3_nt: TGTGCCAGCAGTACCGGGACAGGGGAAGCCTACAATGAGCAGTTCTTC; cdr3_aa: CASSTGTGEAYNEQFF
clone_size: NA; j_call: TRBJ2-5; d_call: TRBD2; v_call: TRBV28; cdr3_nt: TGTGCCAGCAGTTTTTTAGCGGGAGGTAAAAAGACCCAGTACTTC; cdr3_aa: CASSFLAGGKKTQYF
clone_size: NA; j_call: TRBJ2-7; d_call: TRBD1; v_call: TRBV27; cdr3_nt: TGTGCCAGCAGTTCCGGGACAGGTTTATACGAGCAGTACTTC; cdr3_aa: CASSSGTGLYEQYF
clone_size: NA; j_call: TRBJ2-7; d_call: NA; v_call: TRBV6-1; cdr3_nt: TGTGCCAGCAGTGAAGGGGGGTATGGGGGCCACGAGCAGTACTTC; cdr3_aa: CASSEGGYGGHEQYF
clone_size: NA; j_call: TRBJ2-5; d_call: TRBD1; v_call: TRBV27; cdr3_nt: TGTGCCAGCAGTCGACAGGGGTTGAGGCGGGAGACCCAGTACTTC; cdr3_aa: CASSRQGLRRETQYF
clone_size: NA; j_call: TRBJ2-5; d_call: TRBD2; v_call: TRBV11-3; cdr3_nt: TGTGCCAGCAGCTTAGGGGCGGGAGGGCAAGAGACCCAGTACTTC; cdr3_aa: CASSLGAGGQETQYF
clone_size: NA; j_call: TRBJ2-7; d_call: NA; v_call: TRBV19; cdr3_nt: TGTGCCAGTAGTCCACTTAACTCCTACGAGCAGTACTTC; cdr3_aa: CASSPLNSYEQYF
clone_size: NA; j_call: TRBJ1-4; d_call: NA; v_call: TRBV5-4; cdr3_nt: TGTGCCAGCAGCTTAGATTCGGGTTCGAATGAAAAACTGTTTTTT; cdr3_aa: CASSLDSGSNEKLFF
clone_size: once; j_call: TRBJ1-1; d_call: TRBD1; v_call: TRBV30; cdr3_nt: TGTGCCTGGGCGAAACAGGGGCCAGGAACTGAAGCTTTCTTT; cdr3_aa: CAWAKQGPGTEAFF
clone_size: NA; j_call: TRBJ2-3; d_call: TRBD2; v_call: TRBV25-1; cdr3_nt: TGTGCCAGCACGGCGGGAGTGTCCGATACGCAGTATTTT; cdr3_aa: CASTAGVSDTQYF
clone_size: NA; j_call: TRBJ2-1; d_call: TRBD2; v_call: TRBV4-2; cdr3_nt: TGTGCCAGCAGCCTCAGCGGGAACGACCTAAGTGAGCAGTTCTTC; cdr3_aa: CASSLSGNDLSEQFF
clone_size: NA; j_call: TRBJ1-1; d_call: TRBD1; v_call: TRBV5-1; cdr3_nt: TGCGCCAGCACTCCCCGAACAGGGGACGAAGCTTTCTTT; cdr3_aa: CASTPRTGDEAFF
clone_size: NA; j_call: TRBJ1-3; d_call: TRBD1; v_call: TRBV7-2; cdr3_nt: TGTGCCAGCAGCCCCGGGACAGGGAACGGAAACACCATATATTTT; cdr3_aa: CASSPGTGNGNTIYF
clone_size: NA; j_call: TRBJ2-7; d_call: NA; v_call: TRBV28; cdr3_nt: TGTGCCAGCAGCCAAGGACTTTTCTCCTACGAGCAGTACTTC; cdr3_aa: CASSQGLFSYEQYF
clone_size: NA; j_call: TRBJ1-5; d_call: NA; v_call: TRBV7-8; cdr3_nt: TGTGCCAGCAGCTTACGGGCGACAGAGGGCAATCAGCCCCAGCATTTT; cdr3_aa: CASSLRATEGNQPQHF
clone_size: NA; j_call: TRBJ2-1; d_call: NA; v_call: TRBV2; cdr3_nt: TGTGCCAGCAGTGAGTGGAGCTCCTACAATGAGCAGTTCTTC; cdr3_aa: CASSEWSSYNEQFF
clone_size: NA; j_call: TRBJ2-1; d_call: NA; v_call: TRBV9; cdr3_nt: TGTGCCAGCAGCGCAGGACAGTACAATGAGCAGTTCTTC; cdr3_aa: CASSAGQYNEQFF
clone_size: NA; j_call: TRBJ1-4; d_call: NA; v_call: TRBV27; cdr3_nt: TGTGCCAGCAGTTTTGAAAGGGGTGAAAAACTGTTTTTT; cdr3_aa: CASSFERGEKLFF